This T cell receptor (beta chain) appears in the sequencing data of a study of T cell repertoires in cytomegalovirus infection. Looking at the study overall: CMV infection together with matching HLA type was indicated by public TCR beta signatures. Whole-study results and caveats: HLA-C-restricted CMV clonotypes gave the most frequent clonotype in two of eight donors. Carriers of CMV plus the relevant HLA were identified by cumulative public TCR beta family frequency.

TCRdb reprocessed the reads via MiXCR and lists one record per CDR3 protein. The sample includes 200,000 to 300,000 distinct CDR3 sequences, roughly 6.5% seen only once; the top ten take about 6.3%. The sample holds many counts of this clonotype. What it recognizes is unknown. In germline, CDR1 is SGHTA, CDR2 FQGNSA. V lost 0 bases to trimming and J lost 4 bases, with 6 bases between them. The CDR3 is 13 amino acids. The chain is built from TRBV7-2 and TRBJ1-2; D unresolved. The TCR sequence derives from a human donor in good health (CMV status not recorded). Some clones in this sample may be carry-over from other donors' samples. The specimen was PBMCs. The CDR3 loop reads CASSLAGGYGYTF. CDR3 DNA sequence: TGTGCCAGCAGCTTAGCTGGTGGCTATGGCTACACCTTC.